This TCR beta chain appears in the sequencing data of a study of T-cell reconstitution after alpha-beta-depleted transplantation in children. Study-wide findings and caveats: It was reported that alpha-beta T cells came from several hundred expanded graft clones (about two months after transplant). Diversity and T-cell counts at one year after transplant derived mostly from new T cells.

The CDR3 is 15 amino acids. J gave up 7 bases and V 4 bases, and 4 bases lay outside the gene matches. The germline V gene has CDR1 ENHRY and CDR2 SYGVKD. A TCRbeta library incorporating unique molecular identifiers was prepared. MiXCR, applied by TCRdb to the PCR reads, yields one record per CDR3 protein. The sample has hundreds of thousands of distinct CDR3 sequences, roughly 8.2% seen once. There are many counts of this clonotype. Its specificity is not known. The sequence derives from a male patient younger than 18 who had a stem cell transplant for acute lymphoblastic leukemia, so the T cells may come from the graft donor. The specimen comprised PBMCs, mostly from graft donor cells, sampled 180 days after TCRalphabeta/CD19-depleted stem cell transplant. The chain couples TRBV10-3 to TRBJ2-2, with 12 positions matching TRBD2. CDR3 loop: CAISATSGRNGELFF. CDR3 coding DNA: TGTGCCATCAGTGCTACTAGCGGGAGGAACGGGGAGCTGTTTTTT.